A single sample is the source of the 16 T cell receptor beta chains below, sequenced in a study of OX40 agonist ivuxolimab in advanced cancers. TCRdb's table, derived via immunoSEQ multiplex PCR, lists solely in-frame clones and lacks some. The sample includes 75,000 to 80,000 clones, around four fifths of them seen just once. The sample here was CD4+ or CD8+ T cells sorted from blood, taken in a trial of the OX40 agonist ivuxolimab. The receptors derive from an adult with an advanced solid tumor such as melanoma, head and neck, liver or kidney cancer.

In this sample, this clone is medium-sized (0.01 to 0.1%). The chain's CDR3 is CASRTSGRSEFF. CDR3 DNA sequence: TGTGCCAGCAGAACTAGCGGGAGGAGCGAGTTCTTC. J is TRBJ2-1 and V is TRBV28; 12 nucleotides agree with TRBD2. Looked up from germline, CDR1 is MDHEN and CDR2 is SYDVKM. This CDR3 is built from 12 residues. The V gene end was trimmed by 6 bases and the J gene end by 14 bases; junction bases not matched to a gene: 5. The complete variable domain, with remaining parts taken from reference TRBV28 and TRBJ2-1, reads DVKVTQSSRYLVKRTGEKVFLECVQDMDHENMFWYRQDPGLGLRLIYFSYDVKMKEKGDIPEGYSVSREKKERFSLILESASTNQTSMYLCASRTSGRSEFFGPGTRLTVL.

The rearrangement joins TRBV19 to TRBJ1-2; unclear D gene. V lost 5 bases and J lost 2, with 15 bases in between. Germline-derived CDR1 and CDR2 are LNHDA and SQIVND (reference sequence). The CDR3 sequence is 15 residues long. Here the CDR3 reads CASSAQAGVNYGYTF. DNA of the CDR3: TGTGCCAGTAGTGCGCAGGCCGGGGTAAACTATGGCTACACCTTC.

The rearrangement joins TRBV28 to TRBJ1-1, with D tentatively TRBD1 (5 bases). CDR1 and CDR2 from the germline V gene are MDHEN and SYDVKM. Trimming took off 4 bases at V and 3 bases at J, with 12 bases between the two ends. CDR3 size: 14 residues. The CDR3 DNA sequence: TGTGCCAGCAGTTCCGGGACCTCCCACACTGAAGCTTTCTTT. This encodes CASSSGTSHTEAFF. The whole variable domain, remainder taken from reference TRBV28 and TRBJ1-1, is DVKVTQSSRYLVKRTGEKVFLECVQDMDHENMFWYRQDPGLGLRLIYFSYDVKMKEKGDIPEGYSVSREKKERFSLILESASTNQTSMYLCASSSGTSHTEAFFGQGTRLTVV.

The chain recombines TRBV30 with TRBJ1-2; 9 nucleotides match TRBD1. Germline CDR1 and CDR2: GTSNPN and SVGIG (reference sequence). Trimming removed 0 bases from V and 6 bases from J; junction bases left unmatched: 5. The CDR3 has 14 residues. The CDR3 DNA is TGTGCCTGGAGTGTAAACAGGGGGCTGAATGGCTACACCTTC. This sequence encodes CAWSVNRGLNGYTF.

The rearrangement uses TRBV9 and TRBJ1-4; TRBD1 might be the D (6 bases). V was cut by 3 bases and J by 5 bases, with 11 bases left in between. CDR3 length equals 14 residues. Germline assignment: CDR1 SGDLS and CDR2 YYNGEE. The CDR3 nucleotides are TGTGCCAGCAGCGAATCCGGGACAAATGAAAAACTGTTTTTT. This translates into CASSESGTNEKLFF.

This clone came up once. This sequence joins TRBV28 and TRBJ2-5, with TRBD1 matching 8 bases. The CDR3 is made up of 15 amino acids. Germline V gives CDR1 MDHEN, CDR2 SYDVKM. The junction had 4 bases not matched to a gene; V was cut back by 2 bases and J by 2 bases. The CDR3 region is CASSLQGAGQETQYF. In DNA, the CDR3 is TGTGCCAGCAGTTTACAGGGGGCTGGGCAAGAGACCCAGTACTTC.

The chain uses TRBV28 and TRBJ2-5; 8 bases fit TRBD1. V lost 3 bases, J lost 5 bases, and 11 bases stayed unmatched. Germline V gives CDR1 MDHEN, CDR2 SYDVKM. The CDR3 consists of 16 residues. For the CDR3, the DNA is TGTGCCAGCAGTTTTTCGACAGGGGAACGAGTCGAGACCCAGTACTTC. Residues: CASSFSTGERVETQYF.

There are a few counts of this clone. The chain employs TRBV29-1 and TRBJ2-1; the match to TRBD1 covers 8 bases. This CDR3 contains 17 residues. V trimming: 6 bases; J trimming: 0 bases; junction bases outside the gene matches: 13. In germline, CDR1 is SQVTM, CDR2 ANQGSEA. The chain's CDR3 is CSVTGGMDRSSYNEQFF. CDR3 bases: TGCAGCGTAACAGGGGGTATGGACAGAAGCTCCTACAATGAGCAGTTCTTC.

V gene TRBV7-2 combines with J gene TRBJ2-5; no definite D call. The CDR3 is 13 residues long. CDR1 is SGHTA and CDR2 is FQGNSA in the germline V gene. V was cut by 2 bases and J by 8 bases, with 12 bases left in between. Written as DNA, the CDR3 is TGTGCCAGCAGCTTACACGCCCCCAGTACCCAGTACTTC. This sequence encodes CASSLHAPSTQYF.

J is TRBJ1-1 and V is TRBV11-3; D not certain. Germline CDR1 SGHNT, CDR2 YENEEA. The CDR3 runs 16 residues. Trimming took 0 bases from V and 1 from J, leaving 12 bases between them. DNA of the CDR3: TGTGCCAGCAGCTTAGATAAAAGGGCAACGAACACTGAAGCTTTCTTT. Translating it yields CASSLDKRATNTEAFF.

The V call is TRBV28, the J call TRBJ2-1; D gene uncertain. The CDR3 has 13 residues. Germline V gene data show CDR1 as MDHEN and CDR2 as SYDVKM. Trimming cost V 3 bases and J 10 bases, with 13 bases left between them. The CDR3 DNA follows: TGTGCCAGCAGTTTGGAAGGCCTAGAGGAGCAGTTCTTC. Protein product: CASSLEGLEEQFF.

This clone occurred once. The chain uses TRBV5-4 and TRBJ1-4, with TRBD1 as a possible D gene (5 bases). V lost 0 bases, J lost 5 bases, and 8 bases lay in between. This CDR3 is 14 amino acids long. Germline V gene data show CDR1 as SGHNT and CDR2 as YYREEE (reference sequence). Written as DNA, the CDR3 is TGTGCCAGCAGCTTGGACAGGTTAAATGAAAAACTGTTTTTT. Translation gives CASSLDRLNEKLFF.

V gene TRBV7-8 combines with J gene TRBJ1-6; D uncertain. CDR1 SGHVS and CDR2 FQNEAQ come from the germline V gene. The CDR3 extends over 15 amino acids. The V end lost 3 bases, the J end lost 10 bases, and 16 bases lay between the germline ends. The CDR3 bases are TGTGCCAGCAGCTTTGTTCGGGAAAAGGAATCACCCCTCCACTTT. Translating it yields CASSFVREKESPLHF.

This clone ranks as medium-sized. V usage is TRBV7-7 and J usage is TRBJ2-1; TRBD2 agrees at 10 bases. V lost 5 bases, J lost 12 bases, and 16 bases stayed unmatched. This CDR3 has 16 amino acids. Germline-derived CDR1 and CDR2 are SSHAT and FNYEAQ (reference sequence). The DNA for the CDR3 is TGTGCCAGCAGCCCTCTACTAGCGGGATCAGTCGGGGGGCAGTTCTTC. This codes for CASSPLLAGSVGGQFF.

The gene calls are TRBV6-5 and TRBJ2-1; D remains ambiguous. The CDR3 runs 16 residues. V was trimmed by 2 bases and J by 0 bases, leaving 11 bases between them. CDR1 and CDR2 from the germline V gene are MNHEY and SVGAGI. In nucleotides, the CDR3 is TGTGCCAGCAGTTACAAGGGCACCAGCTCCTACAATGAGCAGTTCTTC. Its protein product is CASSYKGTSSYNEQFF.

The CDR3 spells CASSPRTGPNYGYTF. CDR3 sequence (DNA): TGTGCCAGCTCACCTCGGACAGGGCCTAACTATGGCTACACCTTC. The genes are TRBV18 and TRBJ1-2, with 8 bases matching TRBD1. The V segment lost 3 bases and the J segment 0 bases; nucleotides outside the gene matches: 3. From germline, CDR1 is KGHSH and CDR2 LQKENI. This CDR3 has 15 residues.